This entry lists 14 T cell receptor beta chains sequenced from one sample in a study of T-cell memory formation after mild COVID-19 (dated by TCRdb to about 2021). The library came from 5' RACE. Instrument used: Illumina NovaSeq 6000. TCRdb ran its own pipeline on the public reads, namely fastp trimming at Q25 and MiXCR clone calling, and kept in-frame beta chains. Each record represents a unique CDR3 protein, reported with the most common genes and DNA among its rows. The sample table shows fewer than 450,000 distinct CDR3 sequences, and 20% to 25% are seen once. Approximately 13% of the sample is taken by the ten largest. The sequenced sample was PBMCs or a T cell subset sorted from them (not recorded which). These receptor sequences come from an adult woman who had mild COVID-19 (a few samples of this study predate the infection). The sample titles of this study are shuffled in the database, so cell type and time point are left out; the donor was told from shared clones.

The V call is TRBV29-1, the J call TRBJ2-5; weak D call: TRBD1 (6 bases). Germline CDR1 and CDR2: SQVTM and ANQGSEA. CDR3 size: 13 residues. The ends were cut back, 6 bases at V and 5 bases at J, with 16 bases in the middle. The CDR3 nucleotides are TGCAGCGTCTTGGAACAGGGTAGGGAGACCCAGTACTTC. Its translation: CSVLEQGRETQYF.

In this sample, this clonotype turned up many times. The genes are TRBV12-3 or TRBV12-4 and TRBJ2-1; weak D call: TRBD2 (5 bases). The germline V and J ends were trimmed by 7 bases and 8 bases, with 24 bases remaining between them. The CDR3 is made up of 16 amino acids. CDR3 sequence (DNA): TGTGCCAGCACATCGTCAATGGTGCCTACCGGGGATGAGCAGTTCTTC. Translating gives CASTSSMVPTGDEQFF.

This chain uses TRBV6-5 with TRBJ1-6, with TRBD1 as a possible D gene (5 bases). V lost 7 bases and J 6 bases, leaving 13 bases between the germline ends. The CDR3 loop spans 14 amino acids. Germline V CDR1 and CDR2: MNHEY, SVGAGI. The CDR3 region is CASTHRQSNSPLHF. The CDR3 DNA reads TGTGCCAGCACCCACAGGCAGAGTAATTCACCCCTCCACTTT.

This clonotype showed up just a few times. The chain uses TRBV25-1 and TRBJ2-5, with TRBD1 matching 7 bases. Losses at the gene ends were 5 bases for V and 1 base for J; bases not matched to a gene: 7. The germline V gene has CDR1 MGHDK and CDR2 SYGVNS. The CDR3 runs to 15 residues. CDR3 sequence reads: CASSYTGTAQETQYF. The CDR3 DNA is TGTGCCAGCAGTTATACCGGGACAGCCCAAGAGACCCAGTACTTC.

The genes are TRBV6-2 or TRBV6-3 and TRBJ2-3; 10 bases agree with TRBD1. Germline CDR1 MNHEY, CDR2 SVGEGT. CDR3 length: 15 amino acids. Trimming at V came to 0 bases and at J to 4 bases, leaving 1 base not matched to a gene. Here the CDR3 reads CASSYSGTGADTQYF. The CDR3 nucleotides read TGTGCCAGCAGTTACTCAGGGACAGGGGCAGATACGCAGTATTTT.

This clonotype was counted between two and nine times. The CDR3 spells CASTVSGSAYNEQFF. In DNA form, the CDR3 reads TGTGCCAGCACCGTTAGCGGGAGCGCCTACAATGAGCAGTTCTTC. V gene TRBV12-3 or TRBV12-4 combines with J gene TRBJ2-1, with 9 positions matching TRBD2. The CDR3 consists of 15 residues. Germline trimming cut 7 bases from V and 2 bases from J; bases unmatched to any gene: 6.

This sequence joins TRBV6-5 and TRBJ2-7, with D possibly TRBD2 on 6 matching bases. This CDR3 comprises 14 residues. V lost 4 bases and J 0 bases, leaving 10 bases between the germline ends. The germline CDR1 and CDR2 sequences are MNHEY and SVGAGI. The CDR3 loop reads CASSWGLDSYEQYF. CDR3 coding DNA: TGTGCCAGCAGTTGGGGACTGGACTCCTACGAGCAGTACTTC.

This clonotype has a count of ten or more. The genes are TRBV24-1 and TRBJ2-1, with D tentatively TRBD1 (5 bases). The germline CDR1 and CDR2 sequences are KGHDR and SFDVKD. The CDR3 has 15 amino acids. Trimming removed 0 bases at V and 8 bases at J, with 13 bases between. Here the CDR3 reads CATSDLGSKGHEQFF. The CDR3 nucleotides read TGTGCCACCAGTGATTTGGGCAGCAAGGGGCATGAGCAGTTCTTC.

This chain uses TRBV5-1 with TRBJ2-2; no clear D. The V end was cut by 0 bases, the J end by 3 bases, with 6 bases between. Germline V gene sequence: CDR1 SGHRS, CDR2 YFSETQ. The CDR3 runs to 14 residues. CDR3 sequence (DNA): TGCGCCAGCAGCTTGGCACCGGACACCGGGGAGCTGTTTTTT. Translation gives CASSLAPDTGELFF.

V and J are TRBV7-2 and TRBJ2-3; TRBD2 agrees at 11 bases. Germline V gene lookup returns CDR1 SGHTA and CDR2 FQGNSA. J gave up 2 bases and V 1 base, and 5 bases lay outside the gene matches. The CDR3 is 17 amino acids. The CDR3 spells CASSLDGTSGFTDTQYF. CDR3 nucleotides: TGTGCCAGCAGCTTAGATGGGACTAGCGGATTCACAGATACGCAGTATTTT.

The CDR3 DNA sequence: TGTGCCAGCAGTTACTTCTTAGCGGGGACCTTTGGTTGGAAGTACTTC. Translating gives CASSYFLAGTFGWKYF. The chain carries TRBV6-2 or TRBV6-3 and TRBJ2-7, with 8 bases matching TRBD2. V shed 1 base and J 11 bases; nucleotides not matched to a gene: 16. This CDR3 comprises 16 residues. Germline V gene sequence: CDR1 MNHEY, CDR2 SVGEGT.

V usage is TRBV12-3 or TRBV12-4 and J usage is TRBJ2-7, with 8 bases identical to TRBD2. CDR3 length equals 13 residues. V shed 7 bases and J 3 bases; nucleotides not matched to a gene: 5. CDR3 DNA sequence: TGTGCCAGCACCTCCGGGGGGGGCTACGAGCAGTACTTC. It yields the protein CASTSGGGYEQYF.

The CDR3 DNA reads as TGTGCCAGCAGCTTGGGGGGGTGGCAAGAGACCCAGTACTTC. It codes for CASSLGGWQETQYF. This chain connects TRBV7-2 to TRBJ2-5; 7 nucleotides line up with TRBD2. The CDR3 covers 14 residues. Germline assignment: CDR1 SGHTA and CDR2 FQGNSA. V dropped 3 bases and J dropped 2; count of bases not matched to a gene: 3.

This clonotype was counted a few times. V gene TRBV24-1 combines with J gene TRBJ2-1; tentatively, D is TRBD1 (6 bases). Germline CDR1 is KGHDR and CDR2 is SFDVKD. This CDR3 has 12 residues. V lost 0 bases and J lost 15, with 11 bases in between. The CDR3 bases are TGTGCCACCAGTGATTTGTTGACAGGAGCGTTCTTC. Its translation: CATSDLLTGAFF.